These 7 T cell receptor beta chains were all obtained from the same sample, sequenced in a study of shared clonotypes between healthy human individuals. The data were produced by immunoSEQ multiplex PCR, yet TCRdb's version contains in-frame clones alone and is incomplete. The table records roughly 590,000 clones, just under 97% of them present only once. Terminally differentiated effector memory CD45RA+ cells were left out of the naive CD8 fraction, which was CD45RO-negative and positively selected for CCR7. Sequences were obtained from naive CD8+ T cells sorted from blood. The receptors were gathered from a woman in her twenties or thirties in good health.

The chain is built from TRBV6-5 and TRBJ1-2; tentatively, D is TRBD1 (5 bases). Per the germline V gene, CDR1 is MNHEY and CDR2 is SVGAGI. Deletions cut 0 bases from V and 5 bases from J, with 10 bases between. This CDR3 spans 14 amino acids. The CDR3 bases are TGTGCCAGCAGTTACTCGGGGGATGGTTATGGCTACACCTTC. Translating it yields CASSYSGDGYGYTF.

The rearrangement uses TRBV2 and TRBJ2-1; 11 bases line up with TRBD2. This CDR3 region has 15 residues. Trimming removed 8 bases from V and 10 bases from J; junction bases left unmatched: 13. CDR1 SNHLY and CDR2 FYNNEI come from the germline V gene. The CDR3 region is CASGWGPSGRTEQFF. Here the CDR3 DNA reads TGTGCCAGCGGCTGGGGGCCTAGCGGGAGGACAGAGCAGTTCTTC.

The rearrangement joins TRBV19 to TRBJ1-6; D remains ambiguous. The CDR3 runs to 13 residues. Trimming removed 2 bases at V and 14 bases at J, with 13 bases between. Germline-derived CDR1 and CDR2 are LNHDA and SQIVND (reference sequence). The CDR3 reads CASSIKDLRTLHF. In DNA, the CDR3 is TGTGCCAGTAGTATAAAAGATTTGAGGACCCTCCACTTT.

The V gene is TRBV5-4, the J gene TRBJ2-1; TRBD1 matches 9 bases. The length of the CDR3 is 14 residues. J lost 4 bases, V lost 4 bases, and 3 bases had no gene match. The germline CDR1 and CDR2 sequences are SGHNT and YYREEE (reference sequence). The CDR3 here is CASSPGTGYNEQFF. As DNA, the CDR3 is TGTGCCAGCAGCCCCGGGACAGGGTACAATGAGCAGTTCTTC.

The chain links TRBV27 to TRBJ1-1; perhaps TRBD1 as D (6 bases). The CDR3 consists of 16 residues. V shed 0 bases and J shed 5 bases, with 16 bases lying between them. Germline CDR1 MNHEY, CDR2 SMNVEV (reference sequence). CDR3 in DNA: TGTGCCAGCAGTTTATCAATCGGGGGCGCGGGGACTGAAGCTTTCTTT. Translating gives CASSLSIGGAGTEAFF.

The V and J genes are TRBV10-1 and TRBJ1-5, with unresolved D. From germline, CDR1 is WNHNN and CDR2 SYGVQD (reference sequence). The CDR3 sequence is 19 residues long. V was clipped by 2 bases and J by 5 bases, with 25 bases between them. CDR3 loop: CASSEPKKSRMGSYQPQHF. DNA for the CDR3: TGCGCCAGCAGTGAGCCCAAAAAGAGTAGGATGGGCAGCTATCAGCCCCAGCATTTT.

The rearrangement joins TRBV27 to TRBJ2-4; D assignment may be TRBD1 or TRBD2 (5 bases each). V was cut by 5 bases and J by 3 bases, with 32 bases left in between. CDR1 MNHEY and CDR2 SMNVEV come from the germline V gene (reference sequence). The CDR3 is made up of 21 amino acids. CDR3 bases: TGTGCCAGCAGTCTCCCGATCGGAGCGGTGAGAGACGTAGGGGACAAAAACATTCAGTACTTC. Protein: CASSLPIGAVRDVGDKNIQYF.